This TCR beta chain was recorded in a study of T cells after yellow fever vaccination. Whole-study results and caveats: Abundant bulk-derived clonotypes could contaminate FACS-sorted repertoires. Reappearance after the booster was observed for most primary-vaccination clones (roughly 96% CD4, less than 90% CD8). Researchers report a weaker secondary response that nonetheless peaked faster, day 5 versus 15.

A universal primer site and UMIs were added as TCR cDNA was made by 5'RACE template switching. TCRdb reanalysed the 5' RACE reads using MiXCR and keeps one entry per CDR3 protein. The data show approximately 300,000 distinct CDR3 sequences, around 6.8% seen once. Ten or more counts support this clonotype. Its antigen is currently unknown. This CDR3 has 15 amino acids. The V and J ends lost 1 base and 5 bases respectively, with 16 bases between them. Germline V gene data show CDR1 as SGHRS and CDR2 as YFSETQ. This clonotype originated in a man between 18 and 35 years old who received the YFV17D yellow fever vaccine. The chain couples TRBV5-1 to TRBJ2-7; D possibly corresponds to TRBD2 (6 bases). The sequencing here drew on PBMCs, taken more than 40 days after the first yellow fever vaccination. The DNA of the CDR3 is TGCGCCAGCAGCTTGAACACCGGGAGCCCTGACGAGCAGTACTTC. This gives the protein CASSLNTGSPDEQYF.